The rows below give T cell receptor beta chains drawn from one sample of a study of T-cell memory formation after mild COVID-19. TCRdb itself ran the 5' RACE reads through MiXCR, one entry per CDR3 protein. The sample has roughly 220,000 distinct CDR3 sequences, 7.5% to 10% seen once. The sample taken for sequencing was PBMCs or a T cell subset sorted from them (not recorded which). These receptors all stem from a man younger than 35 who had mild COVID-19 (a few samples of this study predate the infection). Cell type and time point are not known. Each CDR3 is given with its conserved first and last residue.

CDR3: CASSQNPASDSPLHF; V: TRBV4-3
CDR3: CASSLRFQTGELFF; V: TRBV7-3
CDR3: CASSFRREASPLHF; V: TRBV27
CDR3: CASSATGEQFF; V: TRBV2
CDR3: CASSPTAGQGILGYTF; V: TRBV9
CDR3: CASTADTLSNQPQHF; V: TRBV12-3/TRBV12-4
CDR3: CASSTRQGNTGELFF; V: TRBV19
CDR3: CSVVQPEPDTEAFF; V: TRBV29-1
CDR3: CASGDRRGYNEQFF; V: TRBV6-5
CDR3: CASSGVADTQYF; V: TRBV2
CDR3: CASSLEGATEAFF; V: TRBV5-1
CDR3: CASSLLFYEQYF; V: TRBV5-6
CDR3: CSVVRVAGGFGEQFF; V: TRBV29-1
CDR3: CASSPGGANVLTF; V: TRBV5-1
CDR3: CASTDPGGRRTDTQYF; V: TRBV28
CDR3: CSASAPSNTGELFF; V: TRBV20-1
CDR3: CSAKPLAGVGTGELFF; V: TRBV20-1
CDR3: CASSLGYGYTF; V: TRBV12-3/TRBV12-4
CDR3: CASSQEGFYGYTF; V: TRBV4-3
CDR3: CASSLWRGINYGYTF; V: TRBV5-1
CDR3: CASSPQTSVLNTEAFF; V: TRBV3-1
CDR3: CASSFKGFSNQPQHF; V: TRBV12-3/TRBV12-4
CDR3: CASSSTTAGLGEQYF; V: TRBV12-3/TRBV12-4
CDR3: CASSGGLSSYNEQFF; V: TRBV28
CDR3: CASRAESGEGNTIYF; V: TRBV12-3/TRBV12-4
CDR3: CASSSRDRATGELFF; V: TRBV11-2
CDR3: CASSLGLIQETQYF; V: TRBV5-1
CDR3: CASSLSGDPYEQYF; V: TRBV7-2
CDR3: CASSFGRYNEQFF; V: TRBV12-3/TRBV12-4
CDR3: CASSNMNTEAFF; V: TRBV12-3/TRBV12-4
CDR3: CASSYSIDAGAPYEQYF; V: TRBV6-5
CDR3: CASSDWDEQFF; V: TRBV2
CDR3: CASRSTGPAYEQYF; V: TRBV19
CDR3: CASSPGQHYGYTF; V: TRBV6-2/TRBV6-3
CDR3: CASSPAPSNTEAFF; V: TRBV18
CDR3: CASSQDHRGTGQPQHF; V: TRBV4-3
CDR3: CSARDRIGTYGYTF; V: TRBV20-1
CDR3: CASSLLAGGDTQYF; V: TRBV5-8
CDR3: CASSVAHKANSPLHF; V: TRBV9
CDR3: CASSVGHITGELFF; V: TRBV5-1
CDR3: CASSLVSRGDRDTQYF; V: TRBV7-2
CDR3: CASSSGGGNNEQFF; V: TRBV5-1
CDR3: CASSLIRNTEAFF; V: TRBV5-1
CDR3: CASSQAGTGETNEKLFF; V: TRBV4-2
CDR3: CASSRQGENTIYF; V: TRBV3-1
CDR3: CASSRTAGGYNEQFF; V: TRBV7-9
CDR3: CSAREGTGTDTQYF; V: TRBV20-1